A single sample is the source of the 8 T cell receptor beta chains below, sequenced in a study of beta chain features in type 1 diabetes. cDNA synthesis used the whole RNA isolate, giving expressed TCRB sequences. Sequencing used immunoSEQ multiplex PCR; TCRdb keeps in-frame clones, though not all of them. The table shows 430,000 or so clones, with 11% occurring only once. The sequenced material came from naive CD4+ T cells from blood. Receptors originate from a woman aged 18-29 years in good health.

This clone has more than one count but fewer than ten. The CDR3 DNA follows: TGTGCCAGCAGCTTAGGACTCGAAGGGGAGACCCAGTACTTC. Residues: CASSLGLEGETQYF. The chain uses TRBV7-6 and TRBJ2-5; D not resolved. Trimming cost V 1 base and J 5 bases, with 11 bases left between them. This CDR3 region has 14 residues. The germline V gene has CDR1 SGHVS and CDR2 FNYEAQ.

This clone has only a few counts. The chain combines TRBV2 with TRBJ2-5, with D possibly TRBD1 on 6 matching bases. CDR1 is SNHLY, CDR2 FYNNEI, per germline. The CDR3 has 16 residues. Trimming removed 4 bases at V and 2 bases at J, with 17 bases between. The CDR3 sequence: CASSAQGLKGQETQYF. For the CDR3, the DNA is TGTGCCAGCAGTGCACAGGGCCTAAAGGGACAAGAGACCCAGTACTTC. The whole variable domain, filled in from reference TRBV2 and TRBJ2-5, reads EPEVTQTPSHQVTQMGQEVILRCVPISNHLYFYWYRQILGQKVEFLVSFYNNEISEKSEIFDDQFSVERPDGSNFTLKIRSTKLEDSAMYFCASSAQGLKGQETQYFGPGTRLLVL.

This clone was found a few times. The J gene is TRBJ1-2, the V gene TRBV14; D perhaps matches TRBD1 (6 bases). The CDR3 sequence is 16 residues long. Trimming took off 3 bases at V and 1 base at J, with 15 bases between the two ends. CDR1 is SGHDN and CDR2 is FVKESK in the germline V gene. This chain's CDR3 is CASSHLNREINYGYTF. The DNA of the CDR3 is TGTGCCAGCAGCCATCTAAACAGGGAGATTAACTATGGCTACACCTTC.

The genes are TRBV28 and TRBJ2-2; D ambiguous. The germline V gene has CDR1 MDHEN and CDR2 SYDVKM. The CDR3 consists of 14 residues. The V and J ends lost 3 bases and 4 bases respectively, with 9 bases between them. The CDR3: CASSFGEFTGELFF. The CDR3 DNA reads TGTGCCAGCAGTTTTGGGGAATTCACCGGGGAGCTGTTTTTT.

The chain carries TRBV9 and TRBJ2-5; perhaps D is TRBD1 or TRBD2 (5 bases each). Trimming shortened V by 1 base and J by 6 bases, and 13 bases separated the two germline ends. This CDR3 comprises 14 residues. The germline CDR1 and CDR2 sequences are SGDLS and YYNGEE. The CDR3 here is CASSVQEGRKTQYF. The CDR3 DNA reads TGTGCCAGCAGCGTACAAGAGGGGCGTAAGACCCAGTACTTC.

This clone turned up a few times. The chain links TRBV4-2 to TRBJ1-2; tentatively, D is TRBD1 (5 bases). The CDR3 consists of 14 residues. The germline V and J ends were trimmed by 2 bases and 1 base, with 8 bases remaining between them. Germline V gives CDR1 LGHNA, CDR2 YNFKEQ. The DNA for the CDR3 is TGTGCCAGCAGCCAAACTGACAGTAACTATGGCTACACCTTC. Translating it yields CASSQTDSNYGYTF.

In its sample, this clone was seen once. The V gene is TRBV27, the J gene TRBJ1-4, with 7 bases identical to TRBD1. Looked up from germline, CDR1 is MNHEY and CDR2 is SMNVEV (reference sequence). Trimming cost V 0 bases and J 8 bases; bases outside gene matches: 3. The CDR3 sequence is 14 residues long. The CDR3 region is CASSLSQGEEKLFF. DNA of the CDR3: TGTGCCAGCAGTTTATCGCAGGGGGAGGAAAAACTGTTTTTT.

This chain uses TRBV7-9 with TRBJ1-5, with D hard to call. CDR3 length: 15 residues. CDR1 and CDR2 from the germline V gene are SEHNR and FQNEAQ (reference sequence). The germline V and J ends were trimmed by 1 base and 7 bases, with 14 bases remaining between them. CDR3 in DNA: TGTGCCAGCAGCTTAGGAGGAAGGGTGGGCCAGCCCCAGCATTTT. As protein: CASSLGGRVGQPQHF. The variable domain in full, completed from reference TRBV7-9 and TRBJ1-5, reads DTGVSQNPRHKITKRGQNVTFRCDPISEHNRLYWYRQTLGQGPEFLTYFQNEAQLEKSRLLSDRFSAERPKGSFSTLEIQRTEQGDSAMYLCASSLGGRVGQPQHFGDGTRLSIL.